The entry below gives a single TCR beta chain sequence along with its context. Its matching antigen is unknown. Some clones are missing from TCRdb's copy, which holds only in-frame ones; the method was immunoSEQ multiplex PCR. The table lists about 91,000 clones, 85% to 90% of them singletons. The CDR3 runs to 11 residues. Between the trimmed V and J ends, which lost 5 bases and 5 bases, there was a span of 5 bases. From germline, CDR1 is MNHEY and CDR2 SMNVEV (reference sequence). This sample is drawn from a study of identifying expanded T cells in peripheral blood. The study, taken as a whole, reports: Clone count variance between two-week samples rose with total template count.

This rearrangement joins TRBV27 to TRBJ2-3, with D possibly TRBD2 on 5 matching bases. The sample comprised blood. The receptor was derived from a person between 18 and 75 years old in good health. This CDR3 is CASSGGDTQYF. The CDR3 DNA follows: TGTGCCAGCAGTGGAGGAGATACGCAGTATTTT.